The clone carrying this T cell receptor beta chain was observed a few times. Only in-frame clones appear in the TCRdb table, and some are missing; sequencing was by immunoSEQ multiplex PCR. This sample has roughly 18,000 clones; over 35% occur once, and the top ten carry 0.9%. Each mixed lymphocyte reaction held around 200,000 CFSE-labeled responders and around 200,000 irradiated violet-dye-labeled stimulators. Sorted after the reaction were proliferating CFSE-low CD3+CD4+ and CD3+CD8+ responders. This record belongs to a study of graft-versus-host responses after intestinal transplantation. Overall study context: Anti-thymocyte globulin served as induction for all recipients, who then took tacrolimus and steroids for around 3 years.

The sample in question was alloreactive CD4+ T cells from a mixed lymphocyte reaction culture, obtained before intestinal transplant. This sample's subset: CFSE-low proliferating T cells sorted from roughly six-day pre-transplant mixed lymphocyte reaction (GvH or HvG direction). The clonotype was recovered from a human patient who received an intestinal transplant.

The CDR3 protein is CASSYSRQGNTIYF. The CDR3 bases are TGTGCCAGCAGTTACTCGAGACAGGGAAACACCATATATTTT. The chain recombines TRBV6-5 with TRBJ1-3; possibly TRBD1 for D (5 bases). The CDR3 has 14 residues. Germline V gives CDR1 MNHEY, CDR2 SVGAGI. The V and J ends lost 0 bases and 4 bases respectively, with 7 bases between them.